The 29 T cell receptor beta chains below were found in one sample sequenced in a study of T-cell memory formation after mild COVID-19. MiXCR was run by TCRdb on the 5' RACE reads, yielding one entry per CDR3 protein. Among about 470,000 distinct CDR3 sequences listed, more than 20% were seen once. Input material: PBMCs or a T cell subset sorted from them (not recorded which). These receptors were collected from an adult woman who had mild COVID-19 (a few samples of this study predate the infection). Cell type and time point are not known.

The CDR3 region is CASSFRQGSGNTIYF. The CDR3 region has the DNA TGTGCCAGCAGTTTCCGACAGGGCTCTGGAAACACCATATATTTT. V and J are TRBV12-3 or TRBV12-4 and TRBJ1-3; 7 bases agree with TRBD1. This CDR3 spans 15 amino acids. Trimming at V came to 3 bases and at J to 0 bases, leaving 2 bases not matched to a gene.

This chain joins TRBV7-9 and TRBJ2-2; D uncertain. V was shortened by 2 bases and J by 0 bases, with 7 bases between the two germline ends. CDR3 length equals 15 residues. The germline V gene has CDR1 SEHNR and CDR2 FQNEAQ (reference sequence). The DNA of the CDR3 is TGTGCCAGCAGCTTAACACGGGCGAACACCGGGGAGCTGTTTTTT. Translation: CASSLTRANTGELFF.

This clonotype was seen more than once but under ten times. CDR3 protein: CASSKSGRAHYEQYF. DNA of the CDR3: TGTGCCAGCAGCAAAAGTGGCCGGGCACACTACGAGCAGTACTTC. This rearrangement joins TRBV7-9 to TRBJ2-7, with unresolved D. Germline V lookup: CDR1 SEHNR, CDR2 FQNEAQ (reference sequence). The CDR3 is 15 amino acids. The V and J ends lost 5 bases and 3 bases respectively, with 17 bases between them.

This clonotype was counted only a few times. This chain connects TRBV20-1 to TRBJ2-1; 7 bases are shared with TRBD2. CDR1 is DFQATT and CDR2 is SNEGSKA in the germline V gene (reference sequence). The CDR3 runs 17 residues. V lost 0 bases, J lost 8 bases, and 16 bases stayed unmatched. The DNA of the CDR3 is TGCAGTGCTAGAGATATTGGACTAGTGCGGGAGCCCCATGAGCAGTTCTTC. Protein: CSARDIGLVREPHEQFF.

The chain joins TRBV6-6 to TRBJ2-1, with D perhaps TRBD1 (6 bases). CDR3 size: 16 residues. CDR1 is MNHNY, CDR2 SVGAGI, per germline (reference sequence). V lost 6 bases to trimming and J lost 2 bases, with 17 bases between them. The CDR3 reads CASSSRGSGPYNEQFF. The CDR3 bases are TGTGCCAGCAGCAGTAGGGGGAGCGGACCCTACAATGAGCAGTTCTTC.

This clonotype was recorded once. CDR3 nucleotides: TGCGCCAGCAGCCAAGTTTTTGCCGGGCGGGGCTACACCTTC. It yields the protein CASSQVFAGRGYTF. The rearrangement links TRBV4-1 to TRBJ1-2; no reliable D call. V lost 1 base to trimming and J lost 8 bases, with 14 bases between them. CDR3 length: 14 residues. From germline, CDR1 is MGHRA and CDR2 YSYEKL.

The J gene is TRBJ2-1, the V gene TRBV7-6; 12 bases are shared with TRBD2. Germline CDR1 and CDR2: SGHVS and FNYEAQ. Trimming removed 0 bases from V and 4 bases from J; junction bases left unmatched: 7. CDR3 size: 18 residues. The CDR3 loop is CASSLAPSGRASYNEQFF. The CDR3 region has the DNA TGTGCCAGCAGCTTAGCCCCTAGCGGGAGGGCCTCGTACAATGAGCAGTTCTTC.

This rearrangement joins TRBV5-1 to TRBJ2-3; D uncertain. The CDR3 is 14 amino acids. Per germline, CDR1 SGHRS and CDR2 YFSETQ. V was shortened by 2 bases and J by 5 bases, with 12 bases between the two germline ends. CDR3 in DNA: TGCGCCAGCAGCTTTGGCACCGTCCTAGATACGCAGTATTTT. Translating it yields CASSFGTVLDTQYF. The complete variable domain, with remaining parts taken from reference TRBV5-1 and TRBJ2-3, reads KAGVTQTPRYLIKTRGQQVTLSCSPISGHRSVSWYQQTPGQGLQFLFEYFSETQRNKGNFPGRFSGRQFSNSRSEMNVSTLELGDSALYLCASSFGTVLDTQYFGPGTRLTVL.

This clonotype was observed a few times. The chain joins TRBV12-3 or TRBV12-4 to TRBJ2-1, with 9 bases that match TRBD2. Trimming took 7 bases from V and 7 from J; bases not matched to a gene: 8. The length of the CDR3 is 14 residues. DNA of the CDR3: TGTGCCAGCAAGGCGGGAGGGCCCCAGAATGAGCAGTTCTTC. Residues: CASKAGGPQNEQFF.

The rearrangement uses TRBV9 and TRBJ2-7, with D perhaps matching TRBD2 (5 bases). Germline lookup yields CDR1 SGDLS and CDR2 YYNGEE. The CDR3 is 14 amino acids. Trimming removed 0 bases at V and 1 base at J, with 8 bases between. CDR3 amino acids: CASSVGGLSYEQYF. The CDR3 coding sequence is TGTGCCAGCAGCGTAGGAGGGCTTTCCTACGAGCAGTACTTC.

The J gene is TRBJ2-1, the V gene TRBV4-2; 7 bases are a match to TRBD2. CDR1 is LGHNA, CDR2 YNFKEQ, per germline. The V gene end was trimmed by 4 bases and the J gene end by 8 bases; junction bases not matched to a gene: 17. The CDR3 runs to 17 residues. Here the CDR3 DNA reads TGTGCCAGCAGCCCCCTAGGGGCTAGCGGCGTAGCTTATGAGCAGTTCTTC. Protein product: CASSPLGASGVAYEQFF.

This chain uses TRBV3-1 with TRBJ2-7; weak D call: TRBD2 (5 bases). The CDR3 has 15 amino acids. The V gene's germline CDR1 is LGHDT and CDR2 YNNKEL (reference sequence). The V end lost 2 bases, the J end lost 3 bases, and 14 bases lay between the germline ends. The CDR3 reads CASSQLRAGVYEQYF. As DNA, the CDR3 is TGTGCCAGCAGCCAACTCCGGGCCGGGGTCTACGAGCAGTACTTC.

This clonotype was seen only a few times. The chain's CDR3 is CASSVGGVGYGYTF. CDR3 nucleotide sequence: TGTGCCAGCAGCGTAGGCGGGGTGGGCTATGGCTACACCTTC. The rearrangement joins TRBV9 to TRBJ1-2; D is uncertain. CDR3 length equals 14 residues. Germline lookup yields CDR1 SGDLS and CDR2 YYNGEE. V lost 0 bases and J lost 4, with 10 bases in between.

Only a few counts were recorded for this clonotype. The genes are TRBV25-1 and TRBJ1-5; D is undetermined. The CDR3 runs to 14 residues. V shed 3 bases and J shed 0 bases, with 6 bases lying between them. CDR1 MGHDK and CDR2 SYGVNS come from the germline V gene. Written as DNA, the CDR3 is TGTGCCAGCAGTGAGGTAAATAGCAATCAGCCCCAGCATTTT. It codes for CASSEVNSNQPQHF.

The V and J genes are TRBV9 and TRBJ2-3; 9 bases align to TRBD2. In germline, CDR1 is SGDLS, CDR2 YYNGEE. Trimming at V came to 4 bases and at J to 2 bases, leaving 8 bases not matched to a gene. The CDR3 loop spans 16 amino acids. The DNA for the CDR3 is TGTGCCAGCAGCCTAGGACTAGCGACGGACACAGATACGCAGTATTTT. It encodes CASSLGLATDTDTQYF.

The J gene is TRBJ2-3, the V gene TRBV5-1; 9 bases are shared with TRBD1. Germline CDR1 reads SGHRS; CDR2 reads YFSETQ. V trimming: 3 bases; J trimming: 9 bases; junction bases outside the gene matches: 2. The CDR3 sequence is 12 residues long. The CDR3 protein is CASSSGQGTQYF. As DNA, the CDR3 is TGCGCCAGCAGCTCCGGACAGGGGACGCAGTATTTT.

Comments on this clonotype: Its ends do not fully match the called genes, so a read error is possible. The chain links TRBV9 to TRBJ1-5, with 7 bases lining up with TRBD1. The CDR3 covers 16 residues. Looked up from germline, CDR1 is SGDLS and CDR2 is YYNGEE. CDR3 residues: CSSSLRDRAGNQPQHF. CDR3 nucleotides: TGTTCCAGCAGCCTCCGCGACAGGGCGGGCAATCAGCCCCAGCATTTT.

This clonotype was seen only a few times. V usage is TRBV6-2 or TRBV6-3 and J usage is TRBJ2-3; 7 bases map to TRBD2. V shed 5 bases, J shed 4 bases, and the junction held 12 bases outside the gene matches. CDR1 and CDR2 from the germline V gene are MNHEY and SVGEGT. There are 16 residues in the CDR3. The CDR3: CASSTPRGRGSDTQYF. The CDR3 coding sequence is TGTGCCAGCAGTACCCCCCGCGGGAGAGGGTCAGATACGCAGTATTTT.

The J gene is TRBJ2-1, the V gene TRBV7-6; TRBD1 is a possible D gene (5 bases). Germline CDR1 reads SGHVS; CDR2 reads FNYEAQ. Trimming left V 3 bases short and J 3 bases short, with 6 bases between. This CDR3 comprises 13 residues. Written as DNA, the CDR3 is TGTGCCAGCAGCTTCCAGGGCTACAATGAGCAGTTCTTC. It is translated as CASSFQGYNEQFF.

The rearrangement uses TRBV20-1 and TRBJ2-3; no firm D call. Germline-derived CDR1 and CDR2 are DFQATT and SNEGSKA (reference sequence). The CDR3 contains 13 residues. V lost 5 bases to trimming and J lost 2 bases, with 11 bases between them. CDR3: CSASGPNTDTQYF. CDR3 nucleotides: TGCAGTGCTTCTGGGCCCAACACAGATACGCAGTATTTT.

The J gene is TRBJ1-1, the V gene TRBV5-4; 7 bases map to TRBD1. V was pared by 2 bases and J by 3 bases, with 4 bases of the junction left unmatched. The germline V gene has CDR1 SGHNT and CDR2 YYREEE (reference sequence). This CDR3 is built from 14 residues. The CDR3 DNA is TGTGCCAGCAGCTTTTCGGGACAGTACACTGAAGCTTTCTTT. Translating it yields CASSFSGQYTEAFF.

The chain carries TRBV6-5 and TRBJ1-4; D might be TRBD1 (6 bases). Trimming removed 5 bases from V and 7 bases from J, with 17 bases in between. This CDR3 is 15 amino acids long. The germline gives CDR1 MNHEY, CDR2 SVGAGI. For the CDR3, the DNA is TGTGCCAGCAGTGGCGATAGGGGGTTTAGTGAAAAACTGTTTTTT. Protein sequence: CASSGDRGFSEKLFF.

V and J are TRBV9 and TRBJ1-2; D perhaps matches TRBD1 (6 bases). The CDR3 has 14 amino acids. In germline, CDR1 is SGDLS, CDR2 YYNGEE. The germline V and J ends were trimmed by 6 bases and 3 bases, with 15 bases remaining between them. For the CDR3, the DNA is TGTGCCAGCAAACGGGACAACGGAGACTATGGCTACACCTTC. This sequence encodes CASKRDNGDYGYTF.

The chain recombines TRBV6-1 with TRBJ2-1; a possible D gene is TRBD2 (5 bases). The CDR3 contains 13 residues. Looked up from germline, CDR1 is MNHNS and CDR2 is SASEGT. Trimming pared 7 bases from V and 7 bases from J, leaving 14 bases between. The CDR3 sequence is CASKYSSGNEQFF. DNA of the CDR3: TGTGCCAGCAAGTACAGTTCGGGGAATGAGCAGTTCTTC.

The chain joins TRBV29-1 to TRBJ1-1; tentatively, D is TRBD1 (6 bases). The CDR3 length is 13 residues. The ends were cut back, 5 bases at V and 0 bases at J, with 10 bases in the middle. From germline, CDR1 is SQVTM and CDR2 ANQGSEA. In nucleotides, the CDR3 is TGCAGCGTTAGTACAGGGATGAACACTGAAGCTTTCTTT. Translating it yields CSVSTGMNTEAFF.

The V gene is TRBV6-5, the J gene TRBJ1-6; no definite D call. This CDR3 comprises 14 residues. CDR1 MNHEY and CDR2 SVGAGI come from the germline V gene. Trimming stripped 4 bases from V and 8 bases from J, with 12 bases between. Here the CDR3 reads CASSWPGRDSPLHF. The CDR3 DNA reads TGTGCCAGCAGTTGGCCTGGGAGGGATTCACCCCTCCACTTT.

The V gene is TRBV5-4, the J gene TRBJ2-2; TRBD1 is a possible D gene (5 bases). Per the germline V gene, CDR1 is SGHNT and CDR2 is YYREEE (reference sequence). The length of the CDR3 is 17 residues. The ends were cut back, 4 bases at V and 1 base at J, with 17 bases in the middle. Here the CDR3 DNA reads TGTGCCAGCAGCCCTACTATGTGGACAATGAACACCGGGGAGCTGTTTTTT. It translates to CASSPTMWTMNTGELFF. Full variable domain (rest looked up from reference TRBV5-4 and TRBJ2-2): ETGVTQSPTHLIKTRGQQVTLRCSSQSGHNTVSWYQQALGQGPQFIFQYYREEENGRGNFPPRFSGLQFPNYSSELNVNALELDDSALYLCASSPTMWTMNTGELFFGEGSRLTVL.

The chain carries TRBV9 and TRBJ2-2; D gene uncertain. Germline-derived CDR1 and CDR2 are SGDLS and YYNGEE. This CDR3 comprises 15 residues. Trimming removed 0 bases from V and 4 bases from J, with 10 bases in between. The CDR3 DNA sequence: TGTGCCAGCAGCGTAGAAGTGTCGGTCACCGGGGAGCTGTTTTTT. Residues: CASSVEVSVTGELFF.

This chain's CDR3 is CASSLPNEKLFF. The CDR3 coding sequence is TGCGCCAGCAGCCTACCGAATGAAAAACTGTTTTTT. J is TRBJ1-4 and V is TRBV4-1; D gene ambiguous. The V and J ends lost 4 bases and 5 bases respectively, with 5 bases between them. This CDR3 contains 12 residues. In germline, CDR1 is MGHRA, CDR2 YSYEKL.